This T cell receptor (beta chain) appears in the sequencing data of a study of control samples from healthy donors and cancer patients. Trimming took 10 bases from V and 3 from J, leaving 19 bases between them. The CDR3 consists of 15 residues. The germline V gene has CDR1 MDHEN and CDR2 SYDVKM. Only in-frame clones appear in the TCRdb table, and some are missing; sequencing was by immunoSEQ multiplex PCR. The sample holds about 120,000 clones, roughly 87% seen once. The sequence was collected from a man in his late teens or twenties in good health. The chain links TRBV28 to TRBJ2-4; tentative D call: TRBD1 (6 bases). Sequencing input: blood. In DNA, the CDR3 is TGTGCCACCTATCCTACAGGGCCGGGCAAAAACATTCAGTACTTC. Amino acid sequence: CATYPTGPGKNIQYF.